This TCR beta chain was found in a study of blood T cell repertoires in COVID-19. Study at large: Sample material is recorded as cDNA or gDNA derived from T cells, B-cell-depleted T cells, or PBMCs.

Original handling: Estimates of nucleated cell counts were drawn from the amplification of reference gene primers. TCRdb's copy holds only in-frame clones and misses some; the assay was immunoSEQ multiplex PCR. Clone size and V and J calls were adopted from that table, with D and trimming inferred from the DNA. The table lists some 110,000 clones, about 85% of them singletons. This CDR3 region has 16 residues. Per germline, CDR1 ENHRY and CDR2 SYGVKD. On this clone: At one of its ends the junction is not consistent with the germline gene, which may arise from a read error.

J is TRBJ1-6 and V is TRBV10-3, with a weak D call TRBD1 (6 bases). Sequenced: peripheral blood. The sequence was obtained from a man between 35 and 55 years old with acute or convalescent COVID-19. DNA of the CDR3: TGTGCCGCCCCGAGGGGGGGACGCTCCTATAATTCACCCTTCCACTTT. Translation: CAAPRGGRSYNSPFHF.